These 30 T cell receptor beta chains share one sample of origin, sequenced in a study of cytomegalovirus exposure and HLA in healthy donors. The PCR had 60 Vbeta and 13 Jbeta primers. Using immunoSEQ multiplex PCR, the repertoire was profiled, and TCRdb retains in-frame clones only, with some absent. The repertoire holds 200,000 or so clones, roughly 80% seen once, with approximately 2.1% in the top ten. The sample was PBMCs. These receptor sequences come from a woman aged 25 to 45 in good health and CMV-seropositive.

This sequence joins TRBV9 and TRBJ2-7; D gene unclear. The germline V gene has CDR1 SGDLS and CDR2 YYNGEE. The CDR3 spans 16 residues. V was clipped by 0 bases and J by 0 bases, with 13 bases between them. In DNA, the CDR3 is TGTGCCAGCAGCGTAGGTGGCAGTCCGTACTCCTACGAGCAGTACTTC. It encodes CASSVGGSPYSYEQYF.

A single count supports this clone. The chain combines TRBV5-1 with TRBJ2-3; TRBD2 matches 15 bases. The CDR3 loop spans 17 amino acids. The V and J ends lost 0 bases and 7 bases, in that order; junction bases with no gene match: 6. From germline, CDR1 is SGHRS and CDR2 YFSETQ. The CDR3 sequence is CASSLVGLAGGKNTQYF. The CDR3 DNA sequence: TGCGCCAGCAGCTTGGTTGGACTAGCGGGGGGGAAAAATACGCAGTATTTT.

The rearrangement links TRBV28 to TRBJ2-7, with 8 nucleotides matching TRBD1. The CDR3 consists of 14 residues. Germline-derived CDR1 and CDR2 are MDHEN and SYDVKM. V gave up 6 bases and J gave up 6 bases; unmatched junction bases: 10. DNA for the CDR3: TGTGCCAGCAGCTCCTCTGGACAGGGCGGCGAGCAGTACTTC. Translation gives CASSSSGQGGEQYF.

V usage is TRBV5-4 and J usage is TRBJ2-7; maybe TRBD2 (6 bases). The germline V gene encodes CDR1 SGHNT and CDR2 YYREEE (reference sequence). V shed 4 bases and J shed 2 bases, with 10 bases lying between them. The CDR3 spans 13 residues. CDR3: CASSAGFAYEQYF. CDR3 bases: TGTGCCAGCAGCGCGGGGTTCGCCTACGAGCAGTACTTC.

The CDR3 region has the DNA TGTGCCAGCAGGGGACTAGCGGGGTCCGTGGCTGGGACCTACGAGCAGTACTTC. This encodes CASRGLAGSVAGTYEQYF. The chain is built from TRBV2 and TRBJ2-7; 13 bases line up with TRBD2. The CDR3 is 18 amino acids. The germline CDR1 and CDR2 sequences are SNHLY and FYNNEI. The V gene end was trimmed by 6 bases and the J gene end by 2 bases; junction bases not matched to a gene: 13.

The gene calls are TRBV27 and TRBJ1-2; D possibly corresponds to TRBD1 (6 bases). The V end lost 5 bases, the J end lost 8 bases, and 15 bases lay between the germline ends. CDR1 MNHEY and CDR2 SMNVEV come from the germline V gene (reference sequence). The CDR3 runs to 13 residues. In DNA, the CDR3 is TGTGCCAGCAGTCCACGGACAGTCGGCGGCTACACCTTC. The encoded protein is CASSPRTVGGYTF.

The genes are TRBV28 and TRBJ1-2, with 12 bases aligning to TRBD1. Trimming removed 5 bases from V and 6 bases from J; junction bases left unmatched: 16. CDR1 and CDR2 (germline): MDHEN, SYDVKM. CDR3 length: 18 residues. Written as DNA, the CDR3 is TGTGCCAGCAGTCACTTTACCGGGACAGGGGGCCGAGGAAATGGCTACACCTTC. The encoded protein is CASSHFTGTGGRGNGYTF.

The chain is built from TRBV6-6 and TRBJ1-2; D perhaps matches TRBD1 (6 bases). Trimming removed 2 bases at V and 2 bases at J, with 6 bases between. The germline V gene has CDR1 MNHNY and CDR2 SVGAGI (reference sequence). The CDR3 has 13 amino acids. This CDR3 reads CASSYGQNYGYTF. The CDR3 DNA is TGTGCCAGCAGTTACGGACAGAACTATGGCTACACCTTC.

This clone came up a few times. The rearrangement uses TRBV7-9 and TRBJ2-7; D gene uncertain. Germline lookup yields CDR1 SEHNR and CDR2 FQNEAQ (reference sequence). V lost 2 bases to trimming and J lost 6 bases, with 8 bases between them. There are 12 residues in the CDR3. The CDR3 sequence is CASSLRRGEQYF. The CDR3 region has the DNA TGTGCCAGCAGCTTAAGGAGAGGCGAGCAGTACTTC. The entire variable domain, with the rest obtained from reference TRBV7-9 and TRBJ2-7, is as follows: DTGVSQNPRHKITKRGQNVTFRCDPISEHNRLYWYRQTLGQGPEFLTYFQNEAQLEKSRLLSDRFSAERPKGSFSTLEIQRTEQGDSAMYLCASSLRRGEQYFGPGTRLTVT.

The chain uses TRBV7-8 and TRBJ1-2; D is ambiguous. Germline V lookup: CDR1 SGHVS, CDR2 FQNEAQ. The CDR3 covers 18 residues. The V gene lost 0 bases and the J gene lost 4 bases, with 21 bases spanning the gap. The CDR3 loop is CASSLALPDHSNLYGYTF. For the CDR3, the DNA is TGTGCCAGCAGCTTAGCGTTGCCAGATCATTCGAACCTCTATGGCTACACCTTC.

The gene calls are TRBV28 and TRBJ1-1, with a possible D match to TRBD1 (5 bases). The CDR3 consists of 12 residues. The V gene lost 6 bases and the J gene lost 13 bases, with 18 bases spanning the gap. Germline V gene sequence: CDR1 MDHEN, CDR2 SYDVKM. CDR3 nucleotides: TGTGCCAGCAGGTCCTCCGGCAGGGCTTTTTTCTTT. Translation: CASRSSGRAFFF.

The CDR3 DNA reads as TGTGCCAGCAGCGAACAGGGGACCACTGAAGCTTTCTTT. This gives the protein CASSEQGTTEAFF. The V call is TRBV5-6, the J call TRBJ1-1; 7 bases fit TRBD1. Germline V gives CDR1 SGHDT, CDR2 YYEEEE. This CDR3 comprises 13 residues. V gave up 4 bases and J gave up 4 bases; unmatched junction bases: 4.

This chain connects TRBV6-6 to TRBJ1-2; a weak D match, TRBD1 (5 bases). The V gene lost 8 bases and the J gene lost 5 bases, with 21 bases spanning the gap. Germline V gene sequence: CDR1 MNHNY, CDR2 SVGAGI (reference sequence). CDR3 size: 15 residues. The CDR3 nucleotides are TGTGCCAGCCTAGGGACCCCCAAGGAGGGGTATGGCTACACCTTC. Amino acid sequence: CASLGTPKEGYGYTF.

The chain couples TRBV25-1 to TRBJ1-1; the match to TRBD1 covers 8 bases. The V segment lost 6 bases and the J segment 4 bases; nucleotides outside the gene matches: 7. The germline V gene has CDR1 MGHDK and CDR2 SYGVNS. This CDR3 has 14 amino acids. The CDR3 DNA sequence: TGTGCCAGCAGCCTCAGGGGGCGAGGCACTGAAGCTTTCTTT. The encoded protein is CASSLRGRGTEAFF.

This sequence joins TRBV4-2 and TRBJ2-5, with D possibly matching TRBD2 (6 bases). Trimming stripped 3 bases from V and 9 bases from J, with 29 bases between. CDR1 and CDR2 from the germline V gene are LGHNA and YNFKEQ. This CDR3 contains 18 residues. The DNA of the CDR3 is TGTGCCAGCAGCCAGGCCTGGAGGGTGGACACCCTCCAAGCGGCCCAGTACTTC. This translates into CASSQAWRVDTLQAAQYF.

This clone came up a few times. The chain recombines TRBV5-8 with TRBJ2-7; tentative D call: TRBD1 (5 bases). Trimming left V 2 bases short and J 6 bases short, with 9 bases between. This CDR3 spans 12 amino acids. CDR1 is SGHTS, CDR2 YDEGEE, per germline. CDR3: CASSLIRAEQYF. The CDR3 nucleotides read TGTGCCAGCAGCTTAATCAGGGCCGAGCAGTACTTC.

The V and J genes are TRBV7-3 and TRBJ2-2; tentatively, D is TRBD1 (5 bases). The CDR3 is 15 amino acids. Germline CDR1 SGHTA, CDR2 FQGTGA. Trimming took off 5 bases at V and 6 bases at J, with 16 bases between the two ends. CDR3 sequence (DNA): TGTGCCAGCAGCCCCCAGACAGTCTTTCCCGGGGAGCTGTTTTTT. Its protein is CASSPQTVFPGELFF.

The V gene is TRBV30, the J gene TRBJ1-3; tentatively, D is TRBD1 (5 bases). V dropped 8 bases and J dropped 4 bases, with 9 bases sitting between them. The CDR3 consists of 11 residues. Germline V lookup: CDR1 GTSNPN, CDR2 SVGIG (reference sequence). CDR3 nucleotides: TGTGCCGGGACGAGGGGAAACACCATATATTTT. Amino acid sequence: CAGTRGNTIYF.

This clone was detected only a few times. The chain employs TRBV11-2 and TRBJ2-7; 9 bases line up with TRBD2. With V trimmed by 5 bases and J by 0 bases, 8 bases remained unmatched. From germline, CDR1 is SGHAT and CDR2 FQNNGV. The CDR3 is 16 amino acids. The CDR3 region has the DNA TGTGCCAGCAGCCCTATTGCGGGAGGGAGCTCCTACGAGCAGTACTTC. Translating it yields CASSPIAGGSSYEQYF.

The chain has TRBV10-3 and TRBJ1-6, with a weak D call TRBD1 (6 bases). The CDR3 contains 13 residues. V gave up 2 bases and J gave up 10 bases, with 9 bases separating them. The germline V gene encodes CDR1 ENHRY and CDR2 SYGVKD. The CDR3 bases are TGTGCCATCAGTGAGCCGAGGGGGTCACCCCTCCACTTT. It translates to CAISEPRGSPLHF.

This chain joins TRBV7-6 and TRBJ2-7, with TRBD1 matching 9 bases. V was pared by 2 bases and J by 1 base, with 3 bases of the junction left unmatched. The CDR3 has 15 amino acids. Germline loops: CDR1 SGHVS, CDR2 FNYEAQ. CDR3 nucleotides: TGTGCCAGCAGCTTATCCGGGACAGGGTCCTACGAGCAGTACTTC. Translated, it gives CASSLSGTGSYEQYF.

The chain couples TRBV18 to TRBJ2-6, with D uncertain. The CDR3 contains 13 residues. Germline V gene lookup returns CDR1 KGHSH and CDR2 LQKENI. V lost 7 bases to trimming and J lost 0 bases, with 4 bases between them. CDR3 amino acids: CASWLSGANVLTF. For the CDR3, the DNA is TGTGCCAGCTGGCTCTCTGGGGCCAACGTCCTGACTTTC.

The rearrangement uses TRBV7-9 and TRBJ1-2; unclear D gene. V was cut by 5 bases and J by 7 bases, with 14 bases left in between. This CDR3 has 13 residues. Germline V lookup: CDR1 SEHNR, CDR2 FQNEAQ (reference sequence). The CDR3 nucleotides read TGTGCCAGCAGCCTTATCTCCGTGTCTGGCTACACCTTC. Protein: CASSLISVSGYTF. Combining the CDR3 with reference TRBV7-9 and TRBJ1-2 gives the whole variable domain DTGVSQNPRHKITKRGQNVTFRCDPISEHNRLYWYRQTLGQGPEFLTYFQNEAQLEKSRLLSDRFSAERPKGSFSTLEIQRTEQGDSAMYLCASSLISVSGYTFGSGTRLTVV.

This chain links TRBV7-2 with TRBJ1-1; no clear D gene. This CDR3 has 12 amino acids. Trimming pared 6 bases from V and 7 bases from J, leaving 12 bases between. The germline V gene has CDR1 SGHTA and CDR2 FQGNSA. The CDR3 loop reads CASRLRPREAFF. DNA for the CDR3: TGTGCCAGCAGGCTCAGGCCTCGTGAAGCTTTCTTT.

This clone has just one count. The genes are TRBV28 and TRBJ2-7; D is undetermined. V gave up 10 bases and J gave up 7 bases, with 14 bases separating them. Looked up from germline, CDR1 is MDHEN and CDR2 is SYDVKM. The CDR3 is 11 residues long. CDR3 protein: CATTDTLEQYF. DNA for the CDR3: TGTGCCACCACCGACACCCTGGAGCAGTACTTC. The whole variable domain, remainder taken from reference TRBV28 and TRBJ2-7, is DVKVTQSSRYLVKRTGEKVFLECVQDMDHENMFWYRQDPGLGLRLIYFSYDVKMKEKGDIPEGYSVSREKKERFSLILESASTNQTSMYLCATTDTLEQYFGPGTRLTVT.

The J gene is TRBJ2-5, the V gene TRBV6-5; 7 nucleotides agree with TRBD2. V shed 6 bases, J shed 0 bases, and the junction held 1 base outside the gene matches. Germline-derived CDR1 and CDR2 are MNHEY and SVGAGI. The CDR3 sequence is 13 residues long. The CDR3 coding sequence is TGTGCCAGCAGGGGGGGGAACCAAGAGACCCAGTACTTC. This sequence encodes CASRGGNQETQYF.

The chain combines TRBV6-5 with TRBJ1-2; D may be TRBD1 (6 bases). Germline CDR1 and CDR2: MNHEY and SVGAGI. This CDR3 has 15 residues. Between the trimmed V and J ends, which lost 6 bases and 2 bases, there was a span of 16 bases. The CDR3 here is CASSPGGAANYGYTF. CDR3 DNA sequence: TGTGCCAGCAGCCCCGGGGGGGCGGCCAACTATGGCTACACCTTC.

This clone was seen only once. This chain joins TRBV14 and TRBJ2-7, with 7 nucleotides matching TRBD2. Germline CDR1 reads SGHDN; CDR2 reads FVKESK. The CDR3 is 13 residues long. V lost 3 bases, J lost 10 bases, and 9 bases stayed unmatched. CDR3 in amino acids: CASSQGRLAEQYF. CDR3 nucleotides: TGTGCCAGCAGCCAGGGGAGACTAGCTGAACAGTACTTC.

This chain connects TRBV10-3 to TRBJ1-2; TRBD1 aligns across 7 bases. V shed 1 base and J 8 bases; nucleotides not matched to a gene: 10. The V gene's germline CDR1 is ENHRY and CDR2 SYGVKD. The CDR3 is 15 residues long. The CDR3 protein is CAISEYRDSRDGYTF. For the CDR3, the DNA is TGTGCCATCAGTGAGTATAGGGACAGCCGCGACGGCTACACCTTC.

The chain combines TRBV6-5 with TRBJ1-2; 7 bases match TRBD1. The J segment lost 7 bases and the V segment lost 7 bases, leaving 6 bases of the junction unmatched. This CDR3 comprises 12 residues. Germline lookup yields CDR1 MNHEY and CDR2 SVGAGI. The CDR3 loop is CASTETGSGYTF. The CDR3 nucleotides read TGTGCCAGCACCGAGACAGGGAGTGGCTACACCTTC.